These 17 T cell receptor beta chains came from one sample sequenced in a study of regulatory T cells in long-lasting Graves disease. Arm-PCR of CDR3 regions with iRepertoire HTBI primers generated TCR beta libraries. MiXCR was run by TCRdb on the multiplex PCR reads, yielding one entry per CDR3 protein. This table holds some 400,000 distinct CDR3 sequences, about 16% found once. Time point reported: newly diagnosed GD, antithyroid drugs for less than 3 months. PBMC-extracted RNA yielded the TCR library. This same sample was also part of a study on T cells in Graves' hyperthyroidism and ophthalmopathy.

Source: peripheral blood mononuclear cells (PBMCs), taken at new diagnosis, from a patient treated with antithyroid drugs. These receptors were obtained from a woman in her 30s with Graves disease.

The DNA of the CDR3 is TGTGCCAGCTCACGCGGGAACGGCGGAGACACCATATATTTT. Translating gives CASSRGNGGDTIYF. This chain links TRBV18 with TRBJ1-3, with unresolved D. Germline-derived CDR1 and CDR2 are KGHSH and LQKENI. The V and J ends lost 4 bases and 8 bases respectively, with 15 bases between them. This CDR3 is built from 14 residues.

The rearrangement links TRBV20-1 to TRBJ2-3; 11 nucleotides agree with TRBD2. CDR1 and CDR2 from the germline V gene are DFQATT and SNEGSKA (reference sequence). V shed 0 bases and J 2 bases; nucleotides not matched to a gene: 7. The CDR3 extends over 17 amino acids. In nucleotides, the CDR3 is TGCAGTGCTAGAGACCTACTAGCGGGAGTGAACACAGATACGCAGTATTTT. Protein: CSARDLLAGVNTDTQYF.

This clonotype occurred many times. The chain couples TRBV5-1 to TRBJ2-7; no reliable D call. The germline V and J ends were trimmed by 4 bases and 1 base, with 9 bases remaining between them. In germline, CDR1 is SGHRS, CDR2 YFSETQ. The CDR3 is 13 amino acids. CDR3 sequence: CASSLERSYEQYF. In DNA, the CDR3 is TGCGCCAGCAGCCTGGAGAGGTCCTACGAGCAGTACTTC. Full variable domain (rest looked up from reference TRBV5-1 and TRBJ2-7): KAGVTQTPRYLIKTRGQQVTLSCSPISGHRSVSWYQQTPGQGLQFLFEYFSETQRNKGNFPGRFSGRQFSNSRSEMNVSTLELGDSALYLCASSLERSYEQYFGPGTRLTVT.

This clonotype was counted at least ten times. The chain couples TRBV24-1 to TRBJ2-7, with 11 nucleotides matching TRBD2. Unmatched junction bases numbered 4, after V lost 4 bases and J lost 3 bases. Germline-derived CDR1 and CDR2 are KGHDR and SFDVKD. This CDR3 is 15 amino acids long. CDR3 sequence: CATSEGTSGIYEQYF. The CDR3 DNA is TGTGCCACCAGTGAAGGGACTAGCGGAATCTACGAGCAGTACTTC.

This clonotype is termed medium-sized. The chain couples TRBV6-4 to TRBJ1-2; D uncertain. Germline V CDR1 and CDR2: MRHNA, SNTAGT. V was trimmed by 5 bases and J by 4 bases, leaving 14 bases between them. The CDR3 covers 14 residues. The CDR3 coding sequence is TGTGCCAGCAGTAAGGATGGAAAGGCCTATGGCTACACCTTC. As protein: CASSKDGKAYGYTF.

Only a few counts were recorded for this clonotype. This chain joins TRBV9 and TRBJ2-7; possible D gene TRBD2, 5 bases. V lost 1 base, J lost 3 bases, and 11 bases lay in between. This CDR3 is 14 amino acids long. Germline V gene sequence: CDR1 SGDLS, CDR2 YYNGEE. The CDR3 DNA reads as TGTGCCAGCAGCGTAAGCCTCGAGGGCTACGAGCAGTACTTC. It yields the protein CASSVSLEGYEQYF. Full variable domain (missing parts from reference TRBV9 and TRBJ2-7): DSGVTQTPKHLITATGQRVTLRCSPRSGDLSVYWYQQSLDQGLQFLIQYYNGEERAKGNILERFSAQQFPDLHSELNLSSLELGDSALYFCASSVSLEGYEQYFGPGTRLTVT.

This clonotype was recorded a few times. The CDR3 reads CASSLGDRSFNQPQHF. CDR3 bases: TGTGCCAGCAGCTTAGGGGACAGATCCTTCAATCAGCCCCAGCATTTT. The rearrangement joins TRBV7-6 to TRBJ1-5, with 7 bases identical to TRBD1. CDR1 is SGHVS, CDR2 FNYEAQ, per germline. This CDR3 comprises 16 residues. The V segment lost 1 base and the J segment 3 bases; nucleotides outside the gene matches: 6. Together with reference TRBV7-6 and TRBJ1-5, the CDR3 gives the full variable domain: GAGVSQSPRYKVTKRGQDVALRCDPISGHVSLYWYRQALGQGPEFLTYFNYEAQQDKSGLPNDRFSAERPEGSISTLTIQRTEQRDSAMYRCASSLGDRSFNQPQHFGDGTRLSIL.

This clonotype has at least ten counts. The chain employs TRBV15 and TRBJ2-3, with 9 positions matching TRBD2. The CDR3 extends over 16 amino acids. V gave up 5 bases and J gave up 3 bases; unmatched junction bases: 9. Germline assignment: CDR1 LNHNV and CDR2 YYDKDF (reference sequence). The CDR3 reads CATSHDSGRGTDTQYF. For the CDR3, the DNA is TGTGCCACCAGCCACGATAGCGGGAGAGGGACAGATACGCAGTATTTT.

In this sample, this clonotype turned up many times. CDR3: CASSFPLAGYNEQFF. CDR3 nucleotide sequence: TGTGCCAGCAGCTTTCCCCTAGCGGGGTACAATGAGCAGTTCTTC. The V call is TRBV13, the J call TRBJ2-1, with 9 bases that match TRBD2. Trimming at V came to 3 bases and at J to 4 bases, leaving 4 bases not matched to a gene. Germline V gives CDR1 PRHDT, CDR2 FYEKMQ (reference sequence). The CDR3 is 15 residues long.

This clonotype was seen many times. The rearrangement links TRBV7-8 to TRBJ2-1; D tentatively reads TRBD1 or TRBD2 (5 bases each). This CDR3 contains 17 residues. Germline V gene sequence: CDR1 SGHVS, CDR2 FQNEAQ. The V gene lost 4 bases and the J gene lost 0 bases, with 16 bases spanning the gap. The CDR3 loop reads CASSSGNGVSSYNEQFF. CDR3 coding DNA: TGTGCCAGCAGCTCAGGGAACGGGGTGAGCTCCTACAATGAGCAGTTCTTC.

This clonotype occurred many times. The V gene is TRBV7-9, the J gene TRBJ2-5; D is perhaps TRBD2 (5 bases). The germline V gene has CDR1 SEHNR and CDR2 FQNEAQ (reference sequence). V lost 0 bases, J lost 2 bases, and 7 bases lay in between. CDR3 length: 14 amino acids. The CDR3 spells CASSLAPGQETQYF. The CDR3 DNA is TGTGCCAGCAGCTTAGCGCCGGGGCAAGAGACCCAGTACTTC.

The table lists this clonotype with a few counts. V gene TRBV29-1 combines with J gene TRBJ2-2, with TRBD2 matching 8 bases. After removal of 4 bases from V and 6 bases from J, the junction contained 10 bases not matched to a gene. Germline V gene sequence: CDR1 SQVTM, CDR2 ANQGSEA. This CDR3 region has 15 residues. CDR3 protein: CSVGERESLPGELFF. The CDR3 region has the DNA TGCAGCGTTGGTGAGCGGGAGAGTCTCCCCGGGGAGCTGTTTTTT.

This clonotype was found many times. The chain uses TRBV12-3 or TRBV12-4 and TRBJ1-5; D might be TRBD1 (5 bases). The CDR3 loop spans 14 amino acids. The V gene lost 5 bases and the J gene lost 0 bases, with 8 bases spanning the gap. The CDR3 here is CASSGTPSNQPQHF. CDR3 sequence (DNA): TGTGCCAGCAGTGGGACCCCTAGCAATCAGCCCCAGCATTTT.

This clonotype was observed at least ten times. The chain links TRBV11-2 to TRBJ2-7, with D possibly TRBD2 on 5 matching bases. Germline V gene sequence: CDR1 SGHAT, CDR2 FQNNGV. The CDR3 runs 15 residues. The V end was cut by 3 bases, the J end by 0 bases, with 12 bases between. The chain's CDR3 is CASSFGSVDSYEQYF. CDR3 nucleotides: TGTGCCAGCAGCTTTGGGAGTGTGGACTCCTACGAGCAGTACTTC.

This clonotype was recorded at least ten times. The J gene is TRBJ2-5, the V gene TRBV20-1; 7 nucleotides match TRBD2. Losses at the gene ends were 3 bases for V and 2 bases for J; bases not matched to a gene: 0. The germline V gene has CDR1 DFQATT and CDR2 SNEGSKA (reference sequence). The CDR3 is 12 residues long. CDR3 sequence (DNA): TGCAGTGCTAGGCGGGGGCAAGAGACCCAGTACTTC. Residues: CSARRGQETQYF.

The sample holds a few counts of this clonotype. The genes are TRBV10-1 and TRBJ1-1; D call uncertain. Germline CDR1 is WNHNN and CDR2 is SYGVQD (reference sequence). The CDR3 covers 16 residues. V was clipped by 5 bases and J by 0 bases, with 16 bases between them. In DNA form, the CDR3 reads TGCGCCAGCAGTCTCACTTTTGCAGGTATGAACACTGAAGCTTTCTTT. This translates into CASSLTFAGMNTEAFF.

This clonotype was seen ten or more times. Mismatch with germline at one junction end may stem from a read error. The chain has TRBV28 and TRBJ2-7, with 10 bases matching TRBD1. The germline V gene has CDR1 MDHEN and CDR2 SYDVKM. This CDR3 comprises 12 residues. The CDR3: CASSSGTGDGNF. The CDR3 DNA follows: TGTGCCAGCAGTTCCGGGACAGGGGACGGGAACTTC.